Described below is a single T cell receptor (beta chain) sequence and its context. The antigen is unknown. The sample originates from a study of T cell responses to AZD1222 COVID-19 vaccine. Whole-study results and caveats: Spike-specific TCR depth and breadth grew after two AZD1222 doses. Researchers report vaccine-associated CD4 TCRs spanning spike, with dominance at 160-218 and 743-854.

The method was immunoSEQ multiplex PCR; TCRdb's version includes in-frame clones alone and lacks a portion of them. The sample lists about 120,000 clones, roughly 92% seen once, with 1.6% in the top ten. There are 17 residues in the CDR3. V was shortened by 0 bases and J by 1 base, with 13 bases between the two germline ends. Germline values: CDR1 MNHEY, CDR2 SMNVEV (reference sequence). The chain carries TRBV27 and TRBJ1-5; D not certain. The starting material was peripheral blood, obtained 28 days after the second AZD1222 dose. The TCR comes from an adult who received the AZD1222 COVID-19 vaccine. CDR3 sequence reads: CASSLSYGSDSNQPQHF. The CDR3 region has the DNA TGTGCCAGCAGTTTATCCTACGGGAGTGACAGCAATCAGCCCCAGCATTTT.